These 15 T cell receptor beta chains came from one sample sequenced in a study of cytomegalovirus exposure and HLA in healthy donors. Using immunoSEQ multiplex PCR, the repertoire was profiled, and TCRdb retains in-frame clones only, with some absent. Of more than 95,000 clones in the sample, 86% were seen once. The specimen sequenced was PBMCs. The receptors come from a young man in good health and CMV-seronegative.

The chain carries TRBV2 and TRBJ2-6; 8 nucleotides match TRBD1. The CDR3 runs 15 residues. Germline CDR1 reads SNHLY; CDR2 reads FYNNEI. Losses at the gene ends were 4 bases for V and 4 bases for J; bases not matched to a gene: 3. Here the CDR3 reads CASSVTGAGANVLTF. CDR3 in DNA: TGTGCCAGCAGTGTGACAGGGGCCGGGGCCAACGTCCTGACTTTC.

This clone was seen a few times. This chain connects TRBV19 to TRBJ1-5; D remains ambiguous. Germline values: CDR1 LNHDA, CDR2 SQIVND (reference sequence). The CDR3 sequence is 14 residues long. Trimming took 4 bases from V and 0 from J, leaving 7 bases between them. As DNA, the CDR3 is TGTGCCAGTAGTAGTCAGAATAGCAATCAGCCCCAGCATTTT. Its protein is CASSSQNSNQPQHF.

The V call is TRBV7-2, the J call TRBJ1-3, with D possibly TRBD1 on 6 matching bases. The CDR3 is made up of 15 amino acids. The V end was cut by 3 bases, the J end by 0 bases, with 9 bases between. The V gene's germline CDR1 is SGHTA and CDR2 FQGNSA. The CDR3 coding sequence is TGTGCCAGCAGCTTTAGGGGGTACTCTGGAAACACCATATATTTT. Amino acid sequence: CASSFRGYSGNTIYF.

The V gene is TRBV27, the J gene TRBJ2-1; D unresolved. The V gene lost 3 bases and the J gene lost 0 bases, with 9 bases spanning the gap. The CDR3 is 15 amino acids. From germline, CDR1 is MNHEY and CDR2 SMNVEV (reference sequence). CDR3 region: CASSFGGSSYNEQFF. The CDR3 bases are TGTGCCAGCAGTTTCGGCGGTAGCTCCTACAATGAGCAGTTCTTC.

The chain recombines TRBV2 with TRBJ2-3; 10 bases line up with TRBD1. The CDR3 has 17 amino acids. The V gene end was trimmed by 5 bases and the J gene end by 4 bases; junction bases not matched to a gene: 12. From germline, CDR1 is SNHLY and CDR2 FYNNEI. In DNA, the CDR3 is TGTGCCAGCAGTACTCTCCCGGGACAGGGGTTTTCAGATACGCAGTATTTT. Translated, it gives CASSTLPGQGFSDTQYF.

The V gene is TRBV6-1, the J gene TRBJ1-2; D is uncertain. CDR1 is MNHNS and CDR2 is SASEGT in the germline V gene. The V end lost 3 bases, the J end lost 1 base, and 9 bases lay between the germline ends. The CDR3 consists of 14 residues. In DNA form, the CDR3 reads TGTGCCAGCAGTGAGGAGGCAGTTAACTATGGCTACACCTTC. Residues: CASSEEAVNYGYTF.

V gene TRBV29-1 combines with J gene TRBJ1-3, with D maybe TRBD1 (6 bases). The CDR3 is 15 residues long. Germline V gene data show CDR1 as SQVTM and CDR2 as ANQGSEA. The V gene lost 4 bases and the J gene lost 0 bases, with 13 bases spanning the gap. CDR3 in amino acids: CSVAGHKSSGNTIYF. The CDR3 DNA is TGCAGCGTTGCGGGACACAAGAGCTCTGGAAACACCATATATTTT.

The chain is built from TRBV30 and TRBJ1-2, with D uncertain. Germline V CDR1 and CDR2: GTSNPN, SVGIG (reference sequence). Trimming shortened V by 2 bases and J by 2 bases, and 15 bases separated the two germline ends. The CDR3 is 15 amino acids. CDR3 nucleotide sequence: TGTGCCTGGAGTCCGGGAGGAGTAAGGAACTATGGCTACACCTTC. Residues: CAWSPGGVRNYGYTF.

The chain links TRBV4-1 to TRBJ1-1; 11 nucleotides align to TRBD1. CDR1 and CDR2 from the germline V gene are MGHRA and YSYEKL. CDR3 length equals 15 residues. J lost 4 bases, V lost 2 bases, and 3 bases had no gene match. The CDR3 region has the DNA TGCGCCAGCAGCCAAATGGGACAGGGGGGCACTGAAGCTTTCTTT. Amino acid sequence: CASSQMGQGGTEAFF.

The V call is TRBV5-1, the J call TRBJ2-1; 11 positions match TRBD2. The V gene's germline CDR1 is SGHRS and CDR2 YFSETQ. There are 17 residues in the CDR3. With 7 bases clipped from V and 4 bases from J, the junction kept 13 bases outside the gene matches. Here the CDR3 reads CASSREASGRSYNEQFF. The CDR3, as DNA: TGCGCCAGCTCCAGGGAGGCTAGCGGGAGGTCTTACAATGAGCAGTTCTTC. Full variable domain (missing parts from reference TRBV5-1 and TRBJ2-1): KAGVTQTPRYLIKTRGQQVTLSCSPISGHRSVSWYQQTPGQGLQFLFEYFSETQRNKGNFPGRFSGRQFSNSRSEMNVSTLELGDSALYLCASSREASGRSYNEQFFGPGTRLTVL.

The gene calls are TRBV13 and TRBJ1-4; D is unresolved. The CDR3 contains 14 residues. Germline CDR1 reads PRHDT; CDR2 reads FYEKMQ (reference sequence). V was cut by 5 bases and J by 8 bases, with 15 bases left in between. CDR3 DNA sequence: TGTGCCAGCAGCCCCGGCCGGAGGGCCGAAAAACTGTTTTTT. Translated, it gives CASSPGRRAEKLFF.

J is TRBJ2-7 and V is TRBV9; 7 bases fit TRBD2. CDR3 length equals 14 residues. Losses at the gene ends were 0 bases for V and 4 bases for J; bases not matched to a gene: 4. Germline CDR1 and CDR2: SGDLS and YYNGEE. The CDR3 region has the DNA TGTGCCAGCAGCGTAGATACGGGGGGATACGAGCAGTACTTC. Its protein product is CASSVDTGGYEQYF.

In this sample, this clone turned up a few times. This rearrangement joins TRBV7-9 to TRBJ2-7; TRBD2 aligns across 10 bases. The CDR3 contains 16 residues. Germline CDR1 reads SEHNR; CDR2 reads FQNEAQ (reference sequence). J lost 7 bases, V lost 4 bases, and 13 bases had no gene match. CDR3 nucleotides: TGTGCCAGCAGCTCGCCGGGACTAGCGCCAACGGGGGAGCAGTACTTC. Translated, it gives CASSSPGLAPTGEQYF.

The chain recombines TRBV11-2 with TRBJ1-2; weak D call: TRBD1 (5 bases). Trimming took 5 bases from V and 1 from J, leaving 8 bases between them. This CDR3 spans 13 amino acids. Germline CDR1 reads SGHAT; CDR2 reads FQNNGV. CDR3 bases: TGTGCCAGCAGCCCCGACAGTAACTATGGCTACACCTTC. It is translated as CASSPDSNYGYTF.

The chain is built from TRBV19 and TRBJ1-4, with 7 bases that match TRBD1. V lost 5 bases and J lost 0; bases outside the gene matches: 6. Germline V gives CDR1 LNHDA, CDR2 SQIVND (reference sequence). CDR3 length equals 16 residues. In nucleotides, the CDR3 is TGTGCCAGTAGTCTCTCGGACAGGACAACTAATGAAAAACTGTTTTTT. As protein: CASSLSDRTTNEKLFF.